The 25 T cell receptor beta chains presented below share a single source sample, sequenced in a study of shared clonotypes between healthy human individuals (dated by TCRdb to 2019 to 2021). Receptors were amplified or captured by the immunoSEQ multiplex PCR assay. TCRdb's version of the immuneACCESS table is confined to in-frame rearrangements and falls short of the full clone set. An unresolved V gene accounts for under half of the shortfall where checked; the remainder is of unknown origin. The sample profile shows approximately 2.5 million clones; approximately 94% of them were found once. The top ten hold roughly 0.14% of the sample. Material for sequencing was naive CD4+ T cells sorted from blood. Taken with the paper, the label for cell subset or site translates to: CD45RA+ positively selected. The receptors were sampled from a man between 18 and 35 years old in good health.

This clone was picked up a small number of times. This chain connects TRBV11-2 to TRBJ2-1; D ambiguous. CDR1 is SGHAT and CDR2 is FQNNGV in the germline V gene. Between the trimmed V and J ends, which lost 2 bases and 8 bases, there was a span of 7 bases. The CDR3 is made up of 12 amino acids. The CDR3 here is CASSLHTHEQFF. The CDR3 nucleotides read TGTGCCAGCAGCTTACACACCCATGAGCAGTTCTTC.

The chain links TRBV6-5 to TRBJ2-2; perhaps TRBD2 as D (5 bases). V was clipped by 6 bases and J by 4 bases, with 15 bases between them. Germline assignment: CDR1 MNHEY and CDR2 SVGAGI. The CDR3 consists of 15 residues. In nucleotides, the CDR3 is TGTGCCAGCAGACGCGGGCGTGAATCCACCGGGGAGCTGTTTTTT. Translated, it gives CASRRGRESTGELFF.

The genes are TRBV5-4 and TRBJ2-3; D gene ambiguous. Germline CDR1 reads SGHNT; CDR2 reads YYREEE (reference sequence). Trimming took 3 bases from V and 3 from J, leaving 5 bases between them. The CDR3 length is 12 residues. In DNA, the CDR3 is TGTGCCAGCAGCTGGACGACAGATACGCAGTATTTT. Its translation: CASSWTTDTQYF.

The chain couples TRBV5-4 to TRBJ2-3; 10 bases map to TRBD1. With V trimmed by 4 bases and J by 4 bases, 6 bases remained unmatched. The CDR3 spans 15 residues. The germline V gene encodes CDR1 SGHNT and CDR2 YYREEE (reference sequence). CDR3: CASSPGGTGADTQYF. DNA of the CDR3: TGTGCCAGCAGCCCGGGAGGGACAGGGGCAGATACGCAGTATTTT.

The rearrangement uses TRBV4-1 and TRBJ2-1; D gene unclear. Trimming stripped 2 bases from V and 6 bases from J, with 8 bases between. The CDR3 extends over 13 amino acids. The V gene's germline CDR1 is MGHRA and CDR2 YSYEKL. CDR3 sequence: CASSQNPRNEQFF. Here the CDR3 DNA reads TGCGCCAGCAGCCAAAACCCCCGCAATGAGCAGTTCTTC.

Concerning this clone: Other nucleotide sequences in the sample specify the same CDR3. The chain carries TRBV18 and TRBJ2-5, with unresolved D. Trimming stripped 3 bases from V and 4 bases from J, with 6 bases between. CDR1 and CDR2 from the germline V gene are KGHSH and LQKENI. The CDR3 sequence is 12 residues long. Here the CDR3 reads CASSPNRETQYF. The CDR3 DNA follows: TGTGCCAGCTCACCCAATCGAGAGACCCAGTACTTC.

V gene TRBV18 combines with J gene TRBJ2-1, with 8 bases matching TRBD2. V gave up 6 bases and J gave up 6 bases; unmatched junction bases: 10. This CDR3 contains 15 residues. Germline lookup yields CDR1 KGHSH and CDR2 LQKENI. The CDR3 loop is CASSLGAGGSNEQFF. The CDR3 nucleotides are TGTGCCAGCTCCCTGGGGGCGGGAGGCTCCAATGAGCAGTTCTTC.

The CDR3 DNA is TGCGCCAGCAGTGAGTCGGACAGACTAGGATCGTTTGAGCAGTTCTTC. This encodes CASSESDRLGSFEQFF. The rearrangement links TRBV10-1 to TRBJ2-1; D is tentatively TRBD1 or TRBD2 (6 bases each). Between the trimmed V and J ends, which lost 0 bases and 9 bases, there was a span of 18 bases. CDR1 WNHNN and CDR2 SYGVQD come from the germline V gene (reference sequence). The CDR3 spans 16 residues.

This chain connects TRBV5-1 to TRBJ2-7; TRBD1 agrees at 10 bases. The CDR3 runs to 15 residues. Losses at the gene ends were 4 bases for V and 2 bases for J; bases not matched to a gene: 6. Germline loops: CDR1 SGHRS, CDR2 YFSETQ. CDR3 in DNA: TGCGCCAGCAGCCCCTCGACAGGGGGCCCCTACGAGCAGTACTTC. This sequence encodes CASSPSTGGPYEQYF. Drawing the rest from reference TRBV5-1 and TRBJ2-7, the complete variable domain is KAGVTQTPRYLIKTRGQQVTLSCSPISGHRSVSWYQQTPGQGLQFLFEYFSETQRNKGNFPGRFSGRQFSNSRSEMNVSTLELGDSALYLCASSPSTGGPYEQYFGPGTRLTVT.

The J gene is TRBJ1-1, the V gene TRBV7-9; D is perhaps TRBD1 (6 bases). V shed 5 bases and J shed 6 bases, with 10 bases lying between them. Germline CDR1 reads SEHNR; CDR2 reads FQNEAQ (reference sequence). This CDR3 spans 12 amino acids. The CDR3 sequence is CASSQGGAEAFF. The CDR3 coding sequence is TGTGCCAGCAGCCAAGGGGGGGCTGAAGCTTTCTTT.

In its sample, this clone was seen once. This rearrangement joins TRBV28 to TRBJ2-7, with D hard to call. Germline V gives CDR1 MDHEN, CDR2 SYDVKM. CDR3 length: 12 amino acids. The V end lost 6 bases, the J end lost 2 bases, and 8 bases lay between the germline ends. The CDR3 DNA follows: TGTGCCAGCAGACAAGTTACCTACGAGCAGTACTTC. It translates to CASRQVTYEQYF.

A few counts support this clone. The chain has TRBV2 and TRBJ1-1; D is perhaps TRBD1 (5 bases). The CDR3 contains 16 residues. CDR1 and CDR2 (germline): SNHLY, FYNNEI. V was cut by 3 bases and J by 1 base, with 15 bases left in between. This chain's CDR3 is CASSERRGPQNTEAFF. The CDR3, as DNA: TGTGCCAGCAGTGAGAGGAGGGGCCCACAGAACACTGAAGCTTTCTTT.

V is TRBV18 and J is TRBJ2-2; D is possibly TRBD1 (5 bases). The germline V gene encodes CDR1 KGHSH and CDR2 LQKENI. This CDR3 contains 13 residues. The V and J ends lost 6 bases and 6 bases respectively, with 11 bases between them. The CDR3 bases are TGTGCCAGCTCCAGGGCCCTGTCCGGGGAGCTGTTTTTT. Amino acid sequence: CASSRALSGELFF.

The chain joins TRBV9 to TRBJ1-2, with D unresolved. V was clipped by 4 bases and J by 3 bases, with 13 bases between them. CDR3 length: 14 residues. Looked up from germline, CDR1 is SGDLS and CDR2 is YYNGEE. CDR3: CASSSLTEYYGYTF. The CDR3 nucleotides read TGTGCCAGCAGCTCTCTTACAGAGTACTATGGCTACACCTTC.

This clone was found once. The chain carries TRBV14 and TRBJ2-3; a possible D gene is TRBD1 (6 bases). Looked up from germline, CDR1 is SGHDN and CDR2 is FVKESK. The CDR3 spans 16 residues. The V gene lost 4 bases and the J gene lost 6 bases, with 20 bases spanning the gap. The CDR3 nucleotides are TGTGCCAGCAGCCCCGAACGTCAGGGGTTGGCGGATACGCAGTATTTT. Its translation is CASSPERQGLADTQYF.

The chain combines TRBV5-1 with TRBJ1-1, with 8 bases matching TRBD1. The V gene's germline CDR1 is SGHRS and CDR2 YFSETQ. The CDR3 length is 13 residues. The V and J ends lost 3 bases and 10 bases, in that order; junction bases with no gene match: 8. The CDR3 protein is CASSSDRGVGAFF. In nucleotides, the CDR3 is TGCGCCAGCAGCTCCGACAGGGGAGTTGGAGCTTTCTTT. Using reference TRBV5-1 and TRBJ1-1 for the parts outside the CDR3, the full variable domain is KAGVTQTPRYLIKTRGQQVTLSCSPISGHRSVSWYQQTPGQGLQFLFEYFSETQRNKGNFPGRFSGRQFSNSRSEMNVSTLELGDSALYLCASSSDRGVGAFFGQGTRLTVV.

The chain combines TRBV5-1 with TRBJ2-2; no reliable D call. CDR1 and CDR2 from the germline V gene are SGHRS and YFSETQ. The length of the CDR3 is 14 residues. V was cut by 3 bases and J by 1 base, with 7 bases left in between. DNA of the CDR3: TGCGCCAGCAGCTCGATAGAGAACACCGGGGAGCTGTTTTTT. Translation gives CASSSIENTGELFF.

This chain connects TRBV7-8 to TRBJ2-3, with D possibly TRBD1 on 6 matching bases. The germline V gene has CDR1 SGHVS and CDR2 FQNEAQ. With 2 bases removed from V and 4 bases from J, the gap between germline ends came to 16 bases. The CDR3 has 16 amino acids. DNA of the CDR3: TGTGCCAGCAGCTTAAGGTTGCCAGGGGCAGCAGATACGCAGTATTTT. Translating gives CASSLRLPGAADTQYF.

The V call is TRBV6-1, the J call TRBJ2-7; 9 nucleotides align to TRBD2. V trimming: 7 bases; J trimming: 2 bases; junction bases outside the gene matches: 3. The CDR3 spans 13 residues. CDR1 and CDR2 from the germline V gene are MNHNS and SASEGT. CDR3 sequence: CASKLAGPYEQYF. CDR3 coding DNA: TGTGCCAGCAAGCTAGCGGGACCCTACGAGCAGTACTTC.

The chain recombines TRBV6-6 with TRBJ1-5; D is unclear. V lost 8 bases and J lost 7, with 12 bases in between. CDR1 MNHNY and CDR2 SVGAGI come from the germline V gene (reference sequence). This CDR3 region has 12 residues. For the CDR3, the DNA is TGTGCCAGCGGGTTCGACTTCCAGCCCCAGCATTTT. It translates to CASGFDFQPQHF.

The V and J genes are TRBV18 and TRBJ2-5; tentative D call: TRBD1 (5 bases). Germline CDR1 reads KGHSH; CDR2 reads LQKENI. CDR3 length: 17 residues. Trimming cost V 0 bases and J 4 bases, with 18 bases left between them. In DNA, the CDR3 is TGTGCCAGCTCACCACCCGTTTCGACAGTAATTCGAGAGACCCAGTACTTC. Residues: CASSPPVSTVIRETQYF.

To note about this clone: Other DNA sequences within the sample encode an identical CDR3. The chain recombines TRBV2 with TRBJ2-7, with a possible D match to TRBD1 (6 bases). CDR1 and CDR2 (germline): SNHLY, FYNNEI. Trimming cost V 8 bases and J 0 bases, with 8 bases left between them. CDR3 length: 12 amino acids. The CDR3 loop reads CASRTVSYEQYF. The DNA for the CDR3 is TGTGCCAGCCGGACAGTCTCCTACGAGCAGTACTTC.

The rearrangement uses TRBV27 and TRBJ1-3; no definite D call. Germline values: CDR1 MNHEY, CDR2 SMNVEV (reference sequence). This CDR3 contains 14 residues. Trimming shortened V by 5 bases and J by 4 bases, and 12 bases separated the two germline ends. The CDR3: CASSSLMSGNTIYF. CDR3 sequence (DNA): TGTGCCAGCAGTAGCCTCATGTCCGGAAACACCATATATTTT.

The gene calls are TRBV21-1 and TRBJ2-7. TRBV21-1 is recorded as a pseudogene. This CDR3 contains 17 residues. Written as DNA, the CDR3 is TGTGCCAGCAGCAGGGGTGGGGACGAAGGACCCTCCTACGAGCAGTACTTC. This translates into CASSRGGDEGPSYEQYF.

This clone has just a few counts. This same CDR3 is encoded by further DNA sequences in the sample. This chain uses TRBV10-3 with TRBJ1-1, with a weak D call TRBD1 (6 bases). Germline values: CDR1 ENHRY, CDR2 SYGVKD. The ends were cut back, 0 bases at V and 1 base at J, with 6 bases in the middle. The CDR3 is 14 amino acids. CDR3 sequence (DNA): TGTGCCATCAGTGAGTCGGGACAGAACACTGAAGCTTTCTTT. It encodes CAISESGQNTEAFF.